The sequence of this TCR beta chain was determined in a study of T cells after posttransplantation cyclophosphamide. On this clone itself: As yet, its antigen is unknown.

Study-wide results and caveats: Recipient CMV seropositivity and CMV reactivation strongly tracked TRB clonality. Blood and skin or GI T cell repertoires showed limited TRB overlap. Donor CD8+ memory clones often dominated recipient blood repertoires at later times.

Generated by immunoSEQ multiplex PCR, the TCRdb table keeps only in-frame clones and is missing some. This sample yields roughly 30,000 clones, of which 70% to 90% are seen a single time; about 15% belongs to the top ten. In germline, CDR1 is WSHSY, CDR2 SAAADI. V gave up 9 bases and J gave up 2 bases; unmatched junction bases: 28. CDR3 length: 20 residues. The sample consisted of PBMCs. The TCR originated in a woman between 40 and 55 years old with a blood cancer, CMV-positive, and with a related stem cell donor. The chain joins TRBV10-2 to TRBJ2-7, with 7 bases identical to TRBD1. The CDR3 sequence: CARNEFLCPPSRGKTYEQYF. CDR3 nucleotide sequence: TGCGCCAGAAATGAATTTTTATGCCCGCCGAGCAGGGGGAAAACCTACGAGCAGTACTTC.